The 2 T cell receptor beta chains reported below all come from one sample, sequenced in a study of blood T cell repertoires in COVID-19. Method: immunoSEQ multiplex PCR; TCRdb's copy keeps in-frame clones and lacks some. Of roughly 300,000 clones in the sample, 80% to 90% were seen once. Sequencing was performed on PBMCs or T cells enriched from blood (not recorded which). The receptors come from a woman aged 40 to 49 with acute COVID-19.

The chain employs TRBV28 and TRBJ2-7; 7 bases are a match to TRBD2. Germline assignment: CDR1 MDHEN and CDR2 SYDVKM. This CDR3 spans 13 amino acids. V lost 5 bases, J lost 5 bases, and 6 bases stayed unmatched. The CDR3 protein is CASSIGTTDEQYF. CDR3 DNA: TGTGCCAGCAGTATCGGGACTACTGACGAGCAGTACTTC.

This CDR3 is CASSFGRGPGELFF. The DNA for the CDR3 is TGTGCCAGCAGTTTCGGCAGGGGGCCCGGGGAGCTGTTTTTT. J is TRBJ2-2 and V is TRBV28, with 8 bases aligning to TRBD1. From germline, CDR1 is MDHEN and CDR2 SYDVKM. The CDR3 sequence is 14 residues long. The J segment lost 6 bases and the V segment lost 3 bases, leaving 3 bases of the junction unmatched.